This T cell receptor (beta chain) was recorded in a study of cytomegalovirus exposure and HLA in healthy donors. Study-level points and caveats: Cytomegalovirus association was assigned to about 180 TCR beta chains. In vitro checks showed that a few CMV-associated chains really do target CMV antigens.

Comment on this clone: Antigen unknown.

Measured with immunoSEQ multiplex PCR; TCRdb has only the in-frame clones, and not every one. The data hold about 60,000 clones, with around 96% observed a single time. CDR1 is SGHDN, CDR2 FVKESK, per germline. V lost 4 bases to trimming and J lost 5 bases, with 18 bases between them. This CDR3 comprises 15 residues. The genes are TRBV14 and TRBJ2-7; the D is unclear. The clonotype was recovered from a man aged 18 to 29 in good health and CMV-seronegative. Sequencing input: PBMCs. CDR3 in DNA: TGTGCCAGCAGCCTATGGGCCCAAAACAACCACGAGCAGTACTTC. Its protein product is CASSLWAQNNHEQYF.